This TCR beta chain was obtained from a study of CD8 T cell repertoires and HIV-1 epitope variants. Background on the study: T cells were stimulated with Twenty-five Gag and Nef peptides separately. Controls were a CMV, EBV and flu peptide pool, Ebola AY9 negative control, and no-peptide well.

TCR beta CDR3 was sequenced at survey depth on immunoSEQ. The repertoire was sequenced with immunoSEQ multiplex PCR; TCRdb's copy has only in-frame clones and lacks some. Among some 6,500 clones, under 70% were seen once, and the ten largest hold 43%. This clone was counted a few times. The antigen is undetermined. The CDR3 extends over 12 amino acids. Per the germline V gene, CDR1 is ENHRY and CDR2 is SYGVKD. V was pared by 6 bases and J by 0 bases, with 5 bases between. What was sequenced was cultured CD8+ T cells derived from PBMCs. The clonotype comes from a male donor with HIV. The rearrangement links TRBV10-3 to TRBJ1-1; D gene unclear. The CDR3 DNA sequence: TGTGCCATCAGCCCAATGAACACTGAAGCTTTCTTT. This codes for CAISPMNTEAFF.